This T cell receptor (beta chain) was obtained from a study of cytomegalovirus exposure and HLA in healthy donors. At the level of the study: The use of the same platform for the 110 or so validation repertoires and the roughly 670 first-cohort repertoires was reported by a later analysis. Study conclusions and caveats: The study put some 160 TCR beta chains on its list as cytomegalovirus-associated. Later, an analysis found that TCR clusters from the first cohort tended to co-occur in the roughly 110 validation repertoires.

Libraries were prepared by immunoSEQ multiplex PCR; TCRdb keeps only in-frame clonotypes and omits some of them. The sample shows some 170,000 clones, more than 75% of them seen only once. The germline V gene has CDR1 MNHEY and CDR2 SVGAGI. Trimming took 4 bases from V and 4 from J; bases not matched to a gene: 4. CDR3 size: 14 residues. With regard to this clone: Its matching antigen is unknown.

The chain recombines TRBV6-5 with TRBJ1-1; 9 nucleotides align to TRBD1. The sample taken for sequencing was PBMCs. This clonotype originated in a woman younger than 45 in good health and CMV-seronegative. The DNA of the CDR3 is TGTGCCAGCAGTTCACAGGGGGCGGCCACTGAAGCTTTCTTT. Amino acids: CASSSQGAATEAFF.